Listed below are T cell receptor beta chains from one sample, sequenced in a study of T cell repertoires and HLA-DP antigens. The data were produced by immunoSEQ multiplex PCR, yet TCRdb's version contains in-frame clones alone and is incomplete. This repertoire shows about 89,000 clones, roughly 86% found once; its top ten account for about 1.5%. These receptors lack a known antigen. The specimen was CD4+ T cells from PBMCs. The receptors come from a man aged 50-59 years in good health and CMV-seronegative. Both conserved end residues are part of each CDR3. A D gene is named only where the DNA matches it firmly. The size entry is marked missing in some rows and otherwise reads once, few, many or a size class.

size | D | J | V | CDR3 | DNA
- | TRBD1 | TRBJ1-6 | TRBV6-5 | CASRGTGLDSPLHF | TGTGCCAGCAGGGGGACAGGGCTAGATTCACCCCTCCACTTT
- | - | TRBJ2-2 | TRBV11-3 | CASSYLTGLGPTGELFF | TGTGCCAGCAGTTACCTTACAGGGTTAGGGCCCACCGGGGAGCTGTTTTTT
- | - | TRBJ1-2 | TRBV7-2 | CASSLAPGAGYTF | TGTGCCAGCAGCTTAGCGCCGGGGGCAGGCTACACCTTC
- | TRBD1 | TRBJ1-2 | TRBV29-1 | CSVVVGQGGYGYTF | TGCAGCGTTGTGGTGGGACAGGGGGGCTATGGCTACACCTTC
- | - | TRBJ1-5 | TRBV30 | CAWSVSLDQPQHF | TGTGCCTGGAGTGTATCTTTGGATCAGCCCCAGCATTTT
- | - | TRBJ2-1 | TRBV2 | CASSRALSYNEQFF | TGTGCCAGCAGTCGAGCGCTCTCCTACAATGAGCAGTTCTTC
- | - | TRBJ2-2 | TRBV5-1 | CASSPLLQGNTGELFF | TGCGCCAGCAGCCCACTTCTTCAGGGAAACACCGGGGAGCTGTTTTTT
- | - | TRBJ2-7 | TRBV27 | CASSLRGFKGDEQYF | TGTGCCAGCAGTTTAAGAGGGTTCAAGGGGGACGAGCAGTACTTC
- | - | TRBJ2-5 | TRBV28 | CASSSHHGAGPGRKTQYF | TGTGCCAGCAGTTCCCACCACGGGGCGGGGCCCGGCAGAAAGACCCAGTACTTC
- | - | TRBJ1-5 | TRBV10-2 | CASSELAGQPQHF | TGCGCCAGCAGTGAGTTAGCGGGTCAGCCCCAGCATTTT
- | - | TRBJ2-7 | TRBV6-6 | CASSYVSEQYF | TGTGCCAGCAGTTACGTTTCCGAGCAGTACTTC
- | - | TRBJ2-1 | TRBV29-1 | CSVEFNEQFF | TGCAGCGTTGAGTTTAATGAGCAGTTCTTC
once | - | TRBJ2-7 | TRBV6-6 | CASSYSTQGREQYF | TGTGCCAGCAGTTACTCGACTCAGGGTAGGGAGCAGTACTTC
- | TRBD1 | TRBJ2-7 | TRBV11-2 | CASSLEETGNYEQYF | TGTGCCAGCAGCTTAGAGGAGACAGGGAACTACGAGCAGTACTTC
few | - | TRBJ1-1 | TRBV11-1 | CASSPTLLNTEAFF | TGTGCCAGCAGCCCGACACTTTTGAACACTGAAGCTTTCTTT
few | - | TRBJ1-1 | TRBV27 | CASSKRTPRRGTEAFF | TGTGCCAGCAGTAAACGGACACCACGGAGGGGCACTGAAGCTTTCTTT
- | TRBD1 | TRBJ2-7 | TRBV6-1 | CASSAETGSSYEQYF | TGTGCCAGCAGTGCCGAGACAGGGAGCTCCTACGAGCAGTACTTC
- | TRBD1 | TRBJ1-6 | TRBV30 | CAWSWDRNNSPLHF | TGTGCCTGGTCCTGGGACAGAAATAATTCACCCCTCCACTTT
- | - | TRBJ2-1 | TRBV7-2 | CASSPTAYNEQFF | TGTGCCAGCAGCCCAACTGCCTACAATGAGCAGTTCTTC
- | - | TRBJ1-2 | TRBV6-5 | CASSGTRLNYGYTF | TGTGCCAGCAGTGGCACCAGGTTAAACTATGGCTACACCTTC
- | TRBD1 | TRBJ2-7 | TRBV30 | CAWSIGTEYYEQYF | TGTGCCTGGAGTATCGGGACAGAGTACTACGAGCAGTACTTC
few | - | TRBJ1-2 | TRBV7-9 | CASSPLGGIYGYTF | TGTGCCAGCAGTCCCCTGGGGGGGATCTATGGCTACACCTTC
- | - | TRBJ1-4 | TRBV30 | CAWSPVRGEKLFF | TGTGCCTGGAGCCCTGTCCGGGGAGAAAAACTGTTTTTT
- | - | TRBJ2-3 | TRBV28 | CASSFEGGWGDTQYF | TGTGCCAGCAGTTTCGAGGGAGGCTGGGGAGATACGCAGTATTTT
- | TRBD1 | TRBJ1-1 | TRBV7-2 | CASSQQGGWGEAFF | TGTGCCAGCAGCCAACAAGGGGGCTGGGGTGAAGCTTTCTTT
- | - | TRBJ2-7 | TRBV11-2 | CASSRNSGPGTYEQYF | TGTGCCAGCAGCCGAAACTCGGGGCCGGGAACCTACGAGCAGTACTTC
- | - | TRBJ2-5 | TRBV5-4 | CASSLAGTQETQYF | TGTGCCAGCAGCTTGGCCGGGACTCAAGAGACCCAGTACTTC
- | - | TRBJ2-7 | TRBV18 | CASSLRQEGDGEQYF | TGTGCCAGCTCACTAAGACAGGAGGGGGATGGGGAGCAGTACTTC
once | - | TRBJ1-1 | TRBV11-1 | CASSFAGQNTEAFF | TGTGCCAGCAGCTTTGCGGGGCAAAACACTGAAGCTTTCTTT
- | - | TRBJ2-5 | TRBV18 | CASSPLGRPEETQYF | TGTGCCAGCTCACCACTCGGACGTCCTGAGGAGACCCAGTACTTC
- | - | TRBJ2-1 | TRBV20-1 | CSASKNNEQFF | TGCAGTGCTAGTAAAAACAATGAGCAGTTCTTC
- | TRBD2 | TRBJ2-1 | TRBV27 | CASIPGGLAAYNEQFF | TGTGCCAGCATCCCAGGGGGACTAGCGGCATACAATGAGCAGTTCTTC